Listed below are T cell receptor beta chains from one sample, sequenced in a study of cytomegalovirus exposure and HLA in healthy donors. Here immunoSEQ multiplex PCR was the method, and the copy in TCRdb shows in-frame clones only, minus some. Among 150,000 to 200,000 clones listed, roughly 84% were seen once. Sample: PBMCs. Source of these receptors: a man younger than 30 in good health and CMV-seropositive. The CDR3 runs from the conserved cysteine through the conserved F or W.

J	V	length	CDR3
TRBJ2-2	TRBV7-3	16	CASSPQQGSGTGELFF
TRBJ2-3	TRBV9	16	CASSVVGGGSTDTQYF
TRBJ2-7	TRBV5-6	15	CASSLVGQASYEQYF
TRBJ1-2	TRBV7-9	14	CASSIGQGDYGYTF
TRBJ2-3	TRBV7-9	14	CASSLDTGTDTQYF
TRBJ2-4	TRBV11-2	14	CASSFWEDKNIQYF
TRBJ1-1	TRBV6-1	17	CASSGRTGRGMNTEAFF
TRBJ2-7	TRBV14	14	CASSRRDRAYEQYF
TRBJ1-2	TRBV7-3	13	CASSRGGNYGYTF
TRBJ2-7	TRBV6-1	12	CASSEGGIEQYF
TRBJ2-1	TRBV27	11	CATQQGNEQFF
TRBJ2-3	TRBV11-2	18	CASSSQDATSVCTDTQYF
TRBJ2-7	TRBV4-1	17	CASSQDGQKGRWNEQYF
TRBJ2-7	TRBV11-2	14	CASSNRGQGYEQYF
TRBJ2-3	TRBV7-2	14	CATESGTATDTQYF
TRBJ2-3	TRBV29-1	13	CSVYLAGADTQYF
TRBJ2-2	TRBV9	18	CASSFRPGQGGETGELFF
TRBJ1-1	TRBV2	11	CASRTGTEAFF
TRBJ2-4	TRBV19	13	CASRGTGKNIQYF
TRBJ1-1	TRBV19	16	CASSTWTGQGNTEAFF
TRBJ2-6	TRBV19	14	CASSIQSGANVLTF
TRBJ1-1	TRBV19	13	CASSIKGDTEAFF
TRBJ1-4	TRBV14	14	CASNRDRPNEKLFF
TRBJ2-3	TRBV6-1	14	CASSEGTGPDTQYF
TRBJ1-5	TRBV5-6	13	CASSLGRGQPQHF
TRBJ1-2	TRBV7-2	13	CASSVGQGYGYTF
TRBJ1-2	TRBV5-1	15	CASNLGTGGNYGYTF
TRBJ1-6	TRBV30	14	CACKQGAYNSPLHF
TRBJ1-2	TRBV5-4	14	CASRIKGEGRGYTF
TRBJ1-3	TRBV7-9	12	CASGRAGNTIYF
TRBJ1-4	TRBV5-5	17	CASSLFPQTATNEKLFF
TRBJ1-1	TRBV7-9	13	CASSPTGDTEAFF
TRBJ2-2	TRBV4-2	15	CASSPDRGFTGELFF
TRBJ2-3	TRBV7-8	13	CASSLVGTDTQYF
TRBJ2-2	TRBV4-3	17	CASSQGNSGGTTGELFF
TRBJ2-1	TRBV7-2	15	CASSLGAGLHNEQFF
TRBJ2-5	TRBV5-6	17	CASSWRGVLAGQETQYF
TRBJ2-7	TRBV6-1	14	CASSDPISRSEQYF
TRBJ1-5	TRBV10-3	13	CATSTGDNQPQHF
TRBJ2-5	TRBV7-2	17	CASSLMGASGAKETQYF
TRBJ1-2	TRBV4-3	13	CASSQDGGRGKTF
TRBJ2-7	TRBV5-1	18	CASRLEADFPGLSYEQYF
TRBJ2-1	TRBV4-2	21	CASSQMPGLAGGGSSYNEQFF
TRBJ1-1	TRBV5-1	18	CASSTLKGQGTSNTEAFF
TRBJ1-5	TRBV7-5	19	CARSLIGQGQEKYNQPQHF